Below are 10 T cell receptor beta chains sequenced from a single sample in a study of T cells in Graves' hyperthyroidism and ophthalmopathy. Amplification targeted TCR beta CDR3 regions from RNA transcripts. A set of HTBI primers served as the primers for a first-round RT-PCR of the TCR CDR3. One entry per CDR3 protein, called by TCRdb with MiXCR from the multiplex PCR reads. The sample carries hundreds of thousands of distinct CDR3 sequences, about 15% recorded once. The sample comprised blood. The receptors here all came from a woman between 18 and 29 years old with Graves' hyperthyroidism.

The CDR3 sequence is CASSQDGTSSYEQYF. The CDR3 bases are TGCGCCAGCAGCCAAGATGGGACTAGCAGCTACGAGCAGTACTTC. The chain uses TRBV4-1 and TRBJ2-7, with 9 bases lining up with TRBD2. The CDR3 extends over 15 amino acids. Trimming cost V 0 bases and J 3 bases; bases outside gene matches: 3. The germline CDR1 and CDR2 sequences are MGHRA and YSYEKL.

V gene TRBV5-6 combines with J gene TRBJ1-1; TRBD1 matches at 7 bases. CDR1 is SGHDT, CDR2 YYEEEE, per germline. The CDR3 has 16 residues. V dropped 3 bases and J dropped 1; count of bases not matched to a gene: 9. This CDR3 is CASSWGDRVPNTEAFF. As DNA, the CDR3 is TGTGCCAGCAGCTGGGGGGACAGAGTACCGAACACTGAAGCTTTCTTT.

This clonotype was counted at least ten times. The J gene is TRBJ2-2, the V gene TRBV7-2; 9 bases are a match to TRBD2. In germline, CDR1 is SGHTA, CDR2 FQGNSA. The CDR3 totals 15 residues. With V trimmed by 3 bases and J by 5 bases, 4 bases remained unmatched. CDR3 residues: CASSFALAGTGELFF. CDR3 in DNA: TGTGCCAGCAGCTTTGCTCTAGCGGGAACCGGGGAGCTGTTTTTT.

This clonotype was recorded at least ten times. This chain uses TRBV30 with TRBJ2-5, with 12 positions matching TRBD2. After removal of 5 bases from V and 2 bases from J, the junction contained 9 bases not matched to a gene. The CDR3 sequence is 16 residues long. Germline V CDR1 and CDR2: GTSNPN, SVGIG (reference sequence). The CDR3 sequence is CAWGFGLAGLQETQYF. CDR3 sequence (DNA): TGTGCCTGGGGATTCGGACTAGCGGGACTTCAAGAGACCCAGTACTTC.

This clonotype was seen many times. The chain uses TRBV7-9 and TRBJ2-7; D not certain. Germline-derived CDR1 and CDR2 are SEHNR and FQNEAQ (reference sequence). CDR3 length equals 12 residues. V lost 3 bases and J lost 2, with 5 bases in between. This chain's CDR3 is CASSFEAYEQYF. DNA of the CDR3: TGTGCCAGCAGCTTTGAAGCCTACGAGCAGTACTTC.

This clonotype occurred many times. The chain has TRBV7-9 and TRBJ2-7; TRBD2 is a possible D gene (6 bases). In germline, CDR1 is SEHNR, CDR2 FQNEAQ (reference sequence). The V end was cut by 3 bases, the J end by 1 base, with 10 bases between. The CDR3 runs to 14 residues. DNA of the CDR3: TGTGCCAGCAGCTTTGAGGGAGGTTCCTACGAGCAGTACTTC. It yields the protein CASSFEGGSYEQYF.

This clonotype showed up just a few times. V gene TRBV6-1 combines with J gene TRBJ1-1, with D possibly being TRBD1 (5 bases). Germline V gene data show CDR1 as MNHNS and CDR2 as SASEGT. The CDR3 has 11 residues. Deletions cut 7 bases from V and 5 bases from J, with 8 bases between. In DNA, the CDR3 is TGTGCCAGCATAGGGGCGACTGAAGCTTTCTTT. It specifies CASIGATEAFF.

The rearrangement joins TRBV20-1 to TRBJ2-1; the match to TRBD2 covers 14 bases. The CDR3 extends over 17 amino acids. With 6 bases clipped from V and 4 bases from J, the junction kept 11 bases outside the gene matches. Germline lookup yields CDR1 DFQATT and CDR2 SNEGSKA (reference sequence). The CDR3 region has the DNA TGCAGTGCGAGCGGACTAGCGGGGGGAATATTATACAATGAGCAGTTCTTC. It is translated as CSASGLAGGILYNEQFF.

This clonotype has ten or more counts. The V gene is TRBV7-9, the J gene TRBJ2-7; TRBD1 is a possible D gene (6 bases). The CDR3 contains 12 residues. The V end lost 4 bases, the J end lost 5 bases, and 9 bases lay between the germline ends. Germline V lookup: CDR1 SEHNR, CDR2 FQNEAQ (reference sequence). CDR3 bases: TGTGCCAGCAGCTCGTACAGGGACGAGCAGTACTTC. The encoded protein is CASSSYRDEQYF. Looking up the rest from reference TRBV7-9 and TRBJ2-7 gives the full variable domain: DTGVSQNPRHKITKRGQNVTFRCDPISEHNRLYWYRQTLGQGPEFLTYFQNEAQLEKSRLLSDRFSAERPKGSFSTLEIQRTEQGDSAMYLCASSSYRDEQYFGPGTRLTVT.

Ten or more counts support this clonotype. V usage is TRBV10-2 and J usage is TRBJ1-1; the D gene is possibly TRBD1 (5 bases). Trimming stripped 10 bases from V and 3 bases from J, with 21 bases between. The germline CDR1 and CDR2 sequences are WSHSY and SAAADI. The CDR3 has 15 amino acids. CDR3 bases: TGCGCCACCAGAGCGCGAACAAAAGGGGACACTGAAGCTTTCTTT. It encodes CATRARTKGDTEAFF.